Each of the 21 T cell receptor beta chains below was sequenced from the same sample in a study of shared T cell receptors in the human thymus. The data were produced by immunoSEQ multiplex PCR, yet TCRdb's version contains in-frame clones alone and is incomplete. The sample contains hundreds of thousands of clones, around three quarters of which appear only once. The same data also contributed to another study, on human thymus T cells.

Sequenced sample: thymocytes. The receptor source for this set is a boy in the first two years of life with a congenital heart defect.

V usage is TRBV28 and J usage is TRBJ2-2; the D gene is possibly TRBD2 (6 bases). Germline-derived CDR1 and CDR2 are MDHEN and SYDVKM. The germline V and J ends were trimmed by 3 bases and 5 bases, with 19 bases remaining between them. This CDR3 is built from 17 residues. The CDR3 sequence is CASSLRHPGVGTGELFF. DNA for the CDR3: TGTGCCAGCAGTTTGAGGCATCCGGGAGTGGGTACCGGGGAGCTGTTTTTT. Combining the CDR3 with reference TRBV28 and TRBJ2-2 gives the whole variable domain DVKVTQSSRYLVKRTGEKVFLECVQDMDHENMFWYRQDPGLGLRLIYFSYDVKMKEKGDIPEGYSVSREKKERFSLILESASTNQTSMYLCASSLRHPGVGTGELFFGEGSRLTVL.

V usage is TRBV11-1 and J usage is TRBJ2-7; 11 positions agree with TRBD2. Germline CDR1 reads SGHAT; CDR2 reads FQDESV (reference sequence). Unmatched junction bases numbered 1, after V lost 4 bases and J lost 2 bases. This CDR3 has 14 amino acids. The CDR3 loop is CASSSTSGAYEQYF. The CDR3, as DNA: TGTGCCAGCAGCTCGACTAGCGGGGCCTACGAGCAGTACTTC. Filled out from reference TRBV11-1 and TRBJ2-7, the complete variable domain reads EAEVAQSPRYKITEKSQAVAFWCDPISGHATLYWYRQILGQGPELLVQFQDESVVDDSQLPKDRFSAERLKGVDSTLKIQPAELGDSAMYLCASSSTSGAYEQYFGPGTRLTVT.

This chain joins TRBV6-4 and TRBJ2-7, with D perhaps matching TRBD2 (5 bases). The V end was cut by 3 bases, the J end by 4 bases, with 13 bases between. The CDR3 loop spans 14 amino acids. Germline CDR1 and CDR2: MRHNA and SNTAGT. The CDR3 region is CASSEDDRLYEQYF. As DNA, the CDR3 is TGTGCCAGCAGTGAAGATGACCGACTATACGAGCAGTACTTC.

The J gene is TRBJ1-5, the V gene TRBV28, with D unresolved. This CDR3 is built from 12 residues. V shed 10 bases and J shed 3 bases, with 10 bases lying between them. CDR1 and CDR2 (germline): MDHEN, SYDVKM. The CDR3 DNA sequence: TGTGCCACTAGACGGAACAATCAGCCCCAGCATTTT. Its translation: CATRRNNQPQHF.

This clone has just a few counts. The chain employs TRBV29-1 and TRBJ2-3; 7 nucleotides align to TRBD1. Germline V gene lookup returns CDR1 SQVTM and CDR2 ANQGSEA. This CDR3 region has 16 residues. V lost 2 bases and J lost 2; bases outside the gene matches: 10. The DNA of the CDR3 is TGCAGCGTTGAAATCTTCCCGGGACAGCACACAGATACGCAGTATTTT. Translated: CSVEIFPGQHTDTQYF.

J is TRBJ1-5 and V is TRBV5-6; the match to TRBD1 covers 8 bases. From germline, CDR1 is SGHDT and CDR2 YYEEEE. Trimming cost V 0 bases and J 3 bases; bases outside gene matches: 5. This CDR3 comprises 16 residues. CDR3: CASSLGQGAYNQPQHF. As DNA, the CDR3 is TGTGCCAGCAGCTTGGGCCAGGGGGCTTACAATCAGCCCCAGCATTTT.

Comment on this clone: This same CDR3 is encoded by further DNA sequences in the sample. V usage is TRBV9 and J usage is TRBJ2-7; TRBD2 matches at 11 bases. With 0 bases clipped from V and 1 base from J, the junction kept 0 bases outside the gene matches. Germline loops: CDR1 SGDLS, CDR2 YYNGEE. The CDR3 sequence is 15 residues long. The CDR3 coding sequence is TGTGCCAGCAGCGTAGGGACTAGCGGGTCCTACGAGCAGTACTTC. This codes for CASSVGTSGSYEQYF. The full variable domain, with the rest looked up from reference TRBV9 and TRBJ2-7, is DSGVTQTPKHLITATGQRVTLRCSPRSGDLSVYWYQQSLDQGLQFLIQYYNGEERAKGNILERFSAQQFPDLHSELNLSSLELGDSALYFCASSVGTSGSYEQYFGPGTRLTVT.

J is TRBJ2-3 and V is TRBV6-4; no definite D call. This CDR3 contains 15 residues. Trimming removed 6 bases from V and 3 bases from J, with 16 bases in between. The V gene's germline CDR1 is MRHNA and CDR2 SNTAGT. The CDR3 reads CASRRGGTLTDTQYF. The DNA for the CDR3 is TGTGCCAGCAGGCGAGGCGGCACACTTACAGATACGCAGTATTTT.

V gene TRBV9 combines with J gene TRBJ1-2; TRBD1 might be the D (5 bases). Per the germline V gene, CDR1 is SGDLS and CDR2 is YYNGEE. Trimming cost V 4 bases and J 8 bases, with 15 bases left between them. This CDR3 contains 13 residues. CDR3 coding DNA: TGTGCCAGCAGCTCCCTTGGGGCGGAAGGCTACACCTTC. Its translation: CASSSLGAEGYTF. The full variable domain, in which reference TRBV9 and TRBJ1-2 provide the parts outside the CDR3, is DSGVTQTPKHLITATGQRVTLRCSPRSGDLSVYWYQQSLDQGLQFLIQYYNGEERAKGNILERFSAQQFPDLHSELNLSSLELGDSALYFCASSSLGAEGYTFGSGTRLTVV.

This clone was observed once. The chain uses TRBV25-1 and TRBJ1-2; TRBD1 matches at 8 bases. With V trimmed by 6 bases and J by 4 bases, 4 bases remained unmatched. Germline loops: CDR1 MGHDK, CDR2 SYGVNS. The CDR3 totals 13 residues. CDR3 in DNA: TGTGCCAGCAGCCTGACAGGGGCCTATGGCTACACCTTC. Its protein product is CASSLTGAYGYTF.

The J gene is TRBJ1-2, the V gene TRBV6-6, with no clear D. CDR1 is MNHNY and CDR2 is SVGAGI in the germline V gene (reference sequence). V gave up 5 bases and J gave up 4 bases, with 17 bases separating them. The CDR3 covers 15 residues. Written as DNA, the CDR3 is TGTGCCAGCAGTGTGGTGACTCTCACCTCCTATGGCTACACCTTC. This gives the protein CASSVVTLTSYGYTF.

This clone was found a few times. This chain connects TRBV25-1 to TRBJ1-3; unclear D gene. CDR3 size: 14 residues. CDR1 is MGHDK and CDR2 is SYGVNS in the germline V gene. V lost 6 bases to trimming and J lost 6 bases, with 15 bases between them. The DNA for the CDR3 is TGTGCCAGCAGCTCTGAGGAGGAAACAAACACCATATATTTT. Its protein product is CASSSEEETNTIYF.

This chain connects TRBV5-4 to TRBJ2-5, with D possibly being TRBD1 (5 bases). Germline lookup yields CDR1 SGHNT and CDR2 YYREEE (reference sequence). The V end lost 2 bases, the J end lost 1 base, and 12 bases lay between the germline ends. The CDR3 runs 15 residues. The CDR3 protein is CASSFSHDSQETQYF. The CDR3 nucleotides are TGTGCCAGCAGCTTCTCACACGACAGCCAAGAGACCCAGTACTTC.

This chain joins TRBV9 and TRBJ2-7; unclear D gene. The V and J ends lost 0 bases and 3 bases respectively, with 13 bases between them. This CDR3 is 15 amino acids long. Per the germline V gene, CDR1 is SGDLS and CDR2 is YYNGEE. The CDR3 protein is CASSVGEETDYEQYF. The CDR3 nucleotides read TGTGCCAGCAGCGTAGGTGAGGAAACGGACTACGAGCAGTACTTC.

The V call is TRBV5-1, the J call TRBJ2-7, with TRBD1 identical over 11 bases. CDR1 is SGHRS, CDR2 YFSETQ, per germline. The CDR3 has 19 residues. The ends lost 0 bases at V and 4 bases at J; junction bases unmatched: 15. As DNA, the CDR3 is TGCGCCAGCAGCTTGGAGGTGATAGGGACAGGGGGTCCGGGGTACGAGCAGTACTTC. Protein: CASSLEVIGTGGPGYEQYF.

The rearrangement links TRBV5-1 to TRBJ1-6, with D perhaps matching TRBD1 (6 bases). CDR1 SGHRS and CDR2 YFSETQ come from the germline V gene. The V end lost 7 bases, the J end lost 9 bases, and 20 bases lay between the germline ends. The CDR3 has 15 amino acids. In DNA, the CDR3 is TGCGCCAGCCAAGACCCCGGGACAATATCTTCACCCCTCCACTTT. This encodes CASQDPGTISSPLHF.

J is TRBJ2-3 and V is TRBV7-8, with 10 positions matching TRBD1. The CDR3 has 15 amino acids. Germline-derived CDR1 and CDR2 are SGHVS and FQNEAQ. J lost 3 bases, V lost 4 bases, and 4 bases had no gene match. CDR3 region: CASSSGDRGTDTQYF. CDR3 nucleotides: TGTGCCAGCAGCTCGGGGGACAGGGGAACAGATACGCAGTATTTT.

This chain joins TRBV5-5 and TRBJ2-3; 15 nucleotides agree with TRBD2. This CDR3 contains 19 residues. The junction had 13 bases not matched to a gene; V was cut back by 3 bases and J by 5 bases. Looked up from germline, CDR1 is SGHKS and CDR2 is YYEKEE (reference sequence). The CDR3 DNA is TGTGCCAGCAGCTCCTGGACTAGCGGGAGGGTGGGGTCGTTAGATACGCAGTATTTT. It translates to CASSSWTSGRVGSLDTQYF.

This clone has just one count. V is TRBV11-2 and J is TRBJ2-7; 9 bases agree with TRBD1. Unmatched junction bases numbered 8, after V lost 5 bases and J lost 3 bases. The CDR3 totals 15 residues. Germline CDR1 is SGHAT and CDR2 is FQNNGV. DNA for the CDR3: TGTGCCAGCAGCCCCGGACAGGGGAAAAACTACGAGCAGTACTTC. This sequence encodes CASSPGQGKNYEQYF.

The rearrangement uses TRBV15 and TRBJ2-7, with 9 bases lining up with TRBD1. Trimming at V came to 3 bases and at J to 6 bases, leaving 9 bases not matched to a gene. The CDR3 covers 15 residues. The germline V gene encodes CDR1 LNHNV and CDR2 YYDKDF (reference sequence). The CDR3 DNA follows: TGTGCCACCAGCAGCGCCCGGGACAGGGCGGGCGAGCAGTACTTC. This translates into CATSSARDRAGEQYF.

Concerning this clone itself: Other DNA sequences in the sample encode the same CDR3. J is TRBJ2-5 and V is TRBV5-6; tentative D call: TRBD1 (6 bases). This CDR3 has 18 amino acids. The germline V gene encodes CDR1 SGHDT and CDR2 YYEEEE. The V and J ends lost 1 base and 2 bases respectively, with 21 bases between them. CDR3 DNA sequence: TGTGCCAGCAGCTTGCGACTCGGACAGTCACTCACTCAAGAGACCCAGTACTTC. This gives the protein CASSLRLGQSLTQETQYF.